This T cell receptor beta chain was retrieved from a study of shared clonotypes between healthy human individuals. Broader study findings: Relative to clonotypes present in all four donors, those not shared had lower generation probabilities. The sampled material consisted only of blood, and tissue repertoires are likely to differ.

In germline, CDR1 is MNHEY, CDR2 SVGAGI. CDR3 size: 13 residues. V was cut by 2 bases and J by 3 bases, with 7 bases left in between. Regarding this clone: Antigen specificity is unknown. Other DNA sequences within the sample encode an identical CDR3.

The data were produced by immunoSEQ multiplex PCR, yet TCRdb's version contains in-frame clones alone and is incomplete. The repertoire includes over 2 million clones, 85% to 95% of them detected once, and approximately 0.4% sits in the top ten. The chain recombines TRBV6-5 with TRBJ1-2, with D possibly matching TRBD1 (5 bases). This TCR came from a man younger than 35 in good health. Some clones in this sample may be carry-over from other donors' samples. Specimen: naive CD4+ T cells from PBMCs. Subset defined: CD45RA+ positively selected. The CDR3 loop is CASSYTGDYGYTF. CDR3 nucleotides: TGTGCCAGCAGTTACACAGGAGACTATGGCTACACCTTC.